This T cell receptor beta chain was observed in a study of T cell responses to AZD1222 COVID-19 vaccine. General observations from the study: Spike as a whole was targeted by vaccine-associated CD4 TCRs, dominant at 160-218 and 743-854. Spike-specific TCR depth and breadth grew after two AZD1222 doses. At study baseline, merely about 6 AZD1222 recipients were seropositive.

Using immunoSEQ multiplex PCR, the repertoire was profiled, and TCRdb retains in-frame clones only, with some absent. The data contain 140,000 to 150,000 clones, more than 75% of them seen just once; the ten biggest clones take up roughly 4.5%. Concerning this clone itself: The target antigen is unknown.

This CDR3 has 11 residues. Trimming left V 5 bases short and J 8 bases short, with 9 bases between. Germline V gives CDR1 MDHEN, CDR2 SYDVKM. The chain employs TRBV28 and TRBJ1-1; possibly TRBD1 for D (6 bases). This TCR was sampled from an adult in good health. This sample comprised peripheral blood, obtained on day 0 of MenACWY control vaccination. CDR3 DNA: TGTGCCAGCAGTCTCGACAGGGAAGCTTTCTTT. This codes for CASSLDREAFF.